This passage covers 30 T cell receptor beta chains from one sample sequenced in a study of T cell changes during pregnancy in multiple sclerosis. The table came from immunoSEQ multiplex PCR; TCRdb's copy has only in-frame clones and leaves some out. Of roughly 68,000 clones listed, under 95% are singletons. Sequenced here: peripheral blood, sampled in the second trimester of pregnancy. The receptors originated from a female donor in good health, enrolled as a control in a pregnancy study.

The V and J genes are TRBV19 and TRBJ2-4, with TRBD1 matching 9 bases. The J segment lost 5 bases and the V segment lost 5 bases, leaving 10 bases of the junction unmatched. Germline V gene data show CDR1 as LNHDA and CDR2 as SQIVND (reference sequence). The CDR3 length is 16 residues. In nucleotides, the CDR3 is TGTGCCAGTAGTGCGCCGGGACAGGGTAATGAAAACATTCAGTACTTC. It specifies CASSAPGQGNENIQYF.

The chain recombines TRBV14 with TRBJ2-7, with D maybe TRBD2 (6 bases). This CDR3 comprises 15 residues. Germline CDR1 SGHDN, CDR2 FVKESK. The V end lost 1 base, the J end lost 2 bases, and 12 bases lay between the germline ends. The CDR3 sequence: CASSQVRGSTYEQYF. The CDR3 bases are TGTGCCAGCAGCCAAGTTCGGGGGAGCACCTACGAGCAGTACTTC.

This clone came up once. The rearrangement links TRBV5-1 to TRBJ1-2, with D possibly matching TRBD1 (6 bases). Germline loops: CDR1 SGHRS, CDR2 YFSETQ. Trimming took off 4 bases at V and 1 base at J, with 17 bases between the two ends. CDR3 length equals 16 residues. CDR3 nucleotide sequence: TGCGCCAGCAGCGGATCCGGACAGTCAATTAACTATGGCTACACCTTC. Translating gives CASSGSGQSINYGYTF.

The V gene is TRBV6-6, the J gene TRBJ2-2, with 7 positions matching TRBD2. Germline CDR1 MNHNY, CDR2 SVGAGI (reference sequence). Trimming at V came to 2 bases and at J to 4 bases, leaving 4 bases not matched to a gene. The CDR3 contains 15 residues. This chain's CDR3 is CASSYGGRATGELFF. The CDR3 DNA sequence: TGTGCCAGCAGTTACGGCGGGAGAGCCACCGGGGAGCTGTTTTTT.

The V gene is TRBV20-1, the J gene TRBJ1-3; D gene ambiguous. V shed 4 bases and J shed 8 bases, with 9 bases lying between them. This CDR3 has 11 amino acids. Germline loops: CDR1 DFQATT, CDR2 SNEGSKA (reference sequence). As DNA, the CDR3 is TGCAGTGCTAACAATGAGGACACCATATATTTT. It translates to CSANNEDTIYF.

In regard to this clone: Relative to the germline gene, one junction end is altered; a read error may explain this. This chain links TRBV27 with TRBJ2-1, with a weak D call TRBD2 (7 bases). Germline assignment: CDR1 MNHEY and CDR2 SMNVEV (reference sequence). The CDR3 has 15 residues. The CDR3 DNA reads TGTACCAGCAGTGAGGTGGGGGGGCCCGACAATGAGCAGTTCTTC. Translation gives CTSSEVGGPDNEQFF.

This chain links TRBV2 with TRBJ2-3; the D is unclear. CDR3 size: 12 residues. Germline V gives CDR1 SNHLY, CDR2 FYNNEI. V lost 5 bases and J lost 8, with 11 bases in between. CDR3 in DNA: TGTGCCAGCAGTTCTTCCTTAGCTACGCAGTATTTT. It is translated as CASSSSLATQYF.

Here the CDR3 DNA reads TGTGCCAGCAGCAAAGACACGAACACCGGGGAGCTGTTTTTT. It yields the protein CASSKDTNTGELFF. The genes are TRBV21-1 and TRBJ2-2; TRBD1 is the table's D call and was not checked against the DNA. TRBV21-1 is classified as a pseudogene. The CDR3 is made up of 14 amino acids.

The chain combines TRBV11-3 with TRBJ2-1; 8 bases align to TRBD2. CDR3 length: 16 amino acids. V dropped 4 bases and J dropped 5; count of bases not matched to a gene: 10. CDR1 and CDR2 (germline): SGHNT, YENEEA. Here the CDR3 reads CASSSPHGRVDNEQFF. CDR3 coding DNA: TGTGCCAGCAGCTCCCCACACGGGAGGGTGGACAATGAGCAGTTCTTC.

The CDR3 bases are TGTGCCAGCCACAGGGGGAGGGATCAGCCCCAGCATTTT. Its protein is CASHRGRDQPQHF. The chain links TRBV6-1 to TRBJ1-5, with 8 bases fitting TRBD1. The CDR3 sequence is 13 residues long. The germline V gene has CDR1 MNHNS and CDR2 SASEGT. V lost 8 bases and J lost 5; bases outside the gene matches: 5.

This clone has only one observation. V gene TRBV6-6 combines with J gene TRBJ1-5; 10 bases agree with TRBD1. V shed 0 bases, J shed 4 bases, and the junction held 3 bases outside the gene matches. The CDR3 is 16 amino acids. Germline CDR1 reads MNHNY; CDR2 reads SVGAGI (reference sequence). CDR3 DNA: TGTGCCAGCAGTTACTCGACAGGGGGCGGGAATCAGCCCCAGCATTTT. It encodes CASSYSTGGGNQPQHF.

This chain joins TRBV6-4 and TRBJ1-3; TRBD1 matches at 7 bases. CDR1 and CDR2 from the germline V gene are MRHNA and SNTAGT. CDR3 length: 17 residues. V dropped 6 bases and J dropped 0; count of bases not matched to a gene: 11. CDR3 sequence: CASSAGTVLLSGNTIYF. DNA for the CDR3: TGTGCCAGCAGCGCCGGGACAGTCCTTCTCTCTGGAAACACCATATATTTT.

This sequence joins TRBV11-2 and TRBJ1-2; 8 nucleotides align to TRBD1. The CDR3 spans 15 residues. Germline V gives CDR1 SGHAT, CDR2 FQNNGV. The V segment lost 5 bases and the J segment 3 bases; nucleotides outside the gene matches: 8. CDR3 sequence: CASSTLDRVDYGYTF. CDR3 nucleotides: TGTGCCAGCAGCACTCTGGACAGGGTGGACTATGGCTACACCTTC.

V usage is TRBV11-2 and J usage is TRBJ1-1; D ambiguous. V lost 2 bases, J lost 0 bases, and 7 bases lay in between. This CDR3 comprises 14 residues. Germline lookup yields CDR1 SGHAT and CDR2 FQNNGV. The chain's CDR3 is CASSLRSLNTEAFF. For the CDR3, the DNA is TGTGCCAGCAGCTTAAGGAGTCTGAACACTGAAGCTTTCTTT.

The chain combines TRBV7-9 with TRBJ1-1, with TRBD1 matching over 9 bases. CDR3 length: 16 residues. The J segment lost 4 bases and the V segment lost 5 bases, leaving 11 bases of the junction unmatched. Per the germline V gene, CDR1 is SEHNR and CDR2 is FQNEAQ (reference sequence). The DNA of the CDR3 is TGTGCCAGCAGCCCGGGACAGGGCTCCTTAAGCACTGAAGCTTTCTTT. It encodes CASSPGQGSLSTEAFF.

V usage is TRBV7-3 and J usage is TRBJ2-1; 7 bases match TRBD2. CDR1 SGHTA and CDR2 FQGTGA come from the germline V gene. The V and J ends lost 5 bases and 0 bases, in that order; junction bases with no gene match: 4. There are 15 residues in the CDR3. The CDR3 loop is CASSLSSGSYNEQFF. The CDR3 region has the DNA TGTGCCAGCAGCCTTTCTAGCGGCTCCTACAATGAGCAGTTCTTC.

V usage is TRBV28 and J usage is TRBJ2-7; no clear D. The CDR3 runs to 16 residues. Germline loops: CDR1 MDHEN, CDR2 SYDVKM. Trimming removed 2 bases from V and 3 bases from J, with 17 bases in between. The CDR3 sequence is CASSLRDGRQYYEQYF. CDR3 coding DNA: TGTGCCAGCAGTTTACGCGACGGCAGGCAATACTACGAGCAGTACTTC.

This clone appeared a single time. The V call is TRBV30, the J call TRBJ2-5, with 9 bases lining up with TRBD1. With 7 bases clipped from V and 4 bases from J, the junction kept 7 bases outside the gene matches. Germline values: CDR1 GTSNPN, CDR2 SVGIG (reference sequence). This CDR3 contains 13 residues. CDR3 nucleotides: TGTGCCTTGCGACAGGGGGGGACAGAGACCCAGTACTTC. It specifies CALRQGGTETQYF.

This clone was seen only a few times. The chain couples TRBV14 to TRBJ2-7; 12 bases agree with TRBD1. V lost 7 bases, J lost 5 bases, and 6 bases stayed unmatched. CDR1 SGHDN and CDR2 FVKESK come from the germline V gene. The CDR3 has 14 residues. The CDR3 DNA follows: TGTGCCAGCAACGAGGGACAGGGGGCGAACGAGCAGTACTTC. It yields the protein CASNEGQGANEQYF.

The chain is built from TRBV19 and TRBJ1-2; TRBD1 matches at 7 bases. This CDR3 is built from 15 residues. Germline loops: CDR1 LNHDA, CDR2 SQIVND (reference sequence). Unmatched junction bases numbered 11, after V lost 6 bases and J lost 4 bases. For the CDR3, the DNA is TGTGCCAGTAGCGTTACAGGGGCTCTACTCTATGGCTACACCTTC. Encoded protein: CASSVTGALLYGYTF.

The rearrangement joins TRBV5-1 to TRBJ1-3; D possibly corresponds to TRBD1 (6 bases). The CDR3 is 18 residues long. Germline CDR1 and CDR2: SGHRS and YFSETQ. Trimming shortened V by 0 bases and J by 0 bases, and 16 bases separated the two germline ends. The CDR3 region is CASSLGARDRPSGNTIYF. The CDR3 coding sequence is TGCGCCAGCAGCTTGGGGGCCCGCGACAGGCCCTCTGGAAACACCATATATTTT.

Only one count was recorded for this clone. The V call is TRBV4-2, the J call TRBJ2-1; D is perhaps TRBD2 (6 bases). V shed 0 bases and J shed 8 bases, with 14 bases lying between them. Germline CDR1 and CDR2: LGHNA and YNFKEQ. The CDR3 is 15 amino acids. The CDR3: CASSQEETRAHEQFF. The CDR3 DNA follows: TGTGCCAGCAGCCAAGAAGAGACTAGAGCCCATGAGCAGTTCTTC.

This clone was detected once. This sequence joins TRBV27 and TRBJ1-2; D unclear. V lost 2 bases and J lost 5, with 12 bases in between. Germline assignment: CDR1 MNHEY and CDR2 SMNVEV (reference sequence). The CDR3 consists of 14 residues. CDR3 residues: CASSLREGSYGYTF. The CDR3, as DNA: TGTGCCAGCAGTTTACGGGAAGGTAGTTATGGCTACACCTTC.

CDR3: CSVGLQGGYTF. The DNA of the CDR3 is TGCAGCGTTGGTTTACAGGGTGGCTACACCTTC. The V call is TRBV29-1, the J call TRBJ1-2; possibly TRBD1 for D (6 bases). Trimming took off 4 bases at V and 7 bases at J, with 10 bases between the two ends. The CDR3 loop spans 11 amino acids. Germline CDR1 and CDR2: SQVTM and ANQGSEA.

The genes are TRBV11-2 and TRBJ1-1, with D unclear. The V gene lost 5 bases and the J gene lost 2 bases, with 3 bases spanning the gap. This CDR3 comprises 11 residues. Germline V lookup: CDR1 SGHAT, CDR2 FQNNGV. The DNA of the CDR3 is TGTGCCAGCAGCCATAACACTGAAGCTTTCTTT. It is translated as CASSHNTEAFF.

This chain connects TRBV9 to TRBJ2-1; TRBD2 agrees at 9 bases. The length of the CDR3 is 14 residues. CDR1 SGDLS and CDR2 YYNGEE come from the germline V gene. V lost 4 bases and J lost 4; bases outside the gene matches: 3. CDR3 sequence (DNA): TGTGCCAGCAGCACCAGCGGGAGGTACAATGAGCAGTTCTTC. Its translation is CASSTSGRYNEQFF.

V and J are TRBV13 and TRBJ2-2, with D perhaps matching TRBD2 (6 bases). V lost 5 bases, J lost 4 bases, and 17 bases lay in between. This CDR3 region has 16 residues. Germline values: CDR1 PRHDT, CDR2 FYEKMQ (reference sequence). The CDR3: CASSPQQRRVTGELFF. The DNA for the CDR3 is TGTGCCAGCAGCCCGCAGCAACGGAGGGTCACCGGGGAGCTGTTTTTT.

J is TRBJ2-3 and V is TRBV15; D possibly corresponds to TRBD1 (6 bases). The V gene's germline CDR1 is LNHNV and CDR2 YYDKDF (reference sequence). The CDR3 runs to 17 residues. V shed 0 bases and J shed 1 base, with 14 bases lying between them. The CDR3 reads CATSRDGAGVGTDTQYF. The DNA for the CDR3 is TGTGCCACCAGCAGAGATGGAGCAGGGGTCGGCACAGATACGCAGTATTTT.

The rearrangement uses TRBV10-3 and TRBJ1-3; D not resolved. Germline V gives CDR1 ENHRY, CDR2 SYGVKD. Deletions cut 4 bases from V and 3 bases from J, with 7 bases between. CDR3 length: 13 residues. Written as DNA, the CDR3 is TGTGCCATCAGTGGGACTAGTGGAAACACCATATATTTT. It is translated as CAISGTSGNTIYF.

The chain recombines TRBV5-5 with TRBJ1-2; no clear D. Trimming left V 0 bases short and J 4 bases short, with 10 bases between. The CDR3 is 14 amino acids. Germline CDR1 SGHKS, CDR2 YYEKEE (reference sequence). The CDR3 sequence: CASSLGPDSYGYTF. The CDR3 DNA sequence: TGTGCCAGCAGCTTGGGCCCGGACTCCTATGGCTACACCTTC.